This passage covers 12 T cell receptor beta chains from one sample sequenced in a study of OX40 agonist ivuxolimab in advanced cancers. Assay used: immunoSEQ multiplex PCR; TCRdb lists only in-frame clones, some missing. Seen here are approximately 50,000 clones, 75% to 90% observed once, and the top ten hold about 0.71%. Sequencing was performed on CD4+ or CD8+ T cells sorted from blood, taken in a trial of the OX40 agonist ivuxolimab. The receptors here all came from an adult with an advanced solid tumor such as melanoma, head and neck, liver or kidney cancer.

The CDR3 coding sequence is TGTGCCAGCAGCCAAGTGGGGGACACCGGGGAGCTGTTTTTT. Its protein product is CASSQVGDTGELFF. The V and J genes are TRBV7-9 and TRBJ2-2, with D perhaps given as TRBD1 or TRBD2 (5 bases each). This CDR3 comprises 14 residues. V was cut by 5 bases and J by 3 bases, with 10 bases left in between. The V gene's germline CDR1 is SEHNR and CDR2 FQNEAQ (reference sequence).

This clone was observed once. The CDR3 sequence is CASSPITSGNPDTQYF. CDR3 sequence (DNA): TGTGCCAGCTCACCAATTACTAGCGGAAACCCAGATACGCAGTATTTT. This rearrangement joins TRBV18 to TRBJ2-3; 8 bases map to TRBD2. The ends lost 2 bases at V and 4 bases at J; junction bases unmatched: 8. The germline CDR1 and CDR2 sequences are KGHSH and LQKENI. This CDR3 has 16 residues.

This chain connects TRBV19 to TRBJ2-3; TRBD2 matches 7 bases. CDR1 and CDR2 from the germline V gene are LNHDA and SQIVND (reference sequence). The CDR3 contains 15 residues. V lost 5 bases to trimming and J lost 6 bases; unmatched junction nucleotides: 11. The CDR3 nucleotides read TGTGCCAGTAGTCTCCGAGGGAGGGCCGCGGATACGCAGTATTTT. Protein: CASSLRGRAADTQYF.

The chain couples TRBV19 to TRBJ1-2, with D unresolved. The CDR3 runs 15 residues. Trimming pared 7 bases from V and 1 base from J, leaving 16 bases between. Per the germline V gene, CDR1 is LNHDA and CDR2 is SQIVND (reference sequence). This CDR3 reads CASTPLPQNNYGYTF. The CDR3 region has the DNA TGTGCCAGTACCCCTCTACCACAGAATAACTATGGCTACACCTTC.

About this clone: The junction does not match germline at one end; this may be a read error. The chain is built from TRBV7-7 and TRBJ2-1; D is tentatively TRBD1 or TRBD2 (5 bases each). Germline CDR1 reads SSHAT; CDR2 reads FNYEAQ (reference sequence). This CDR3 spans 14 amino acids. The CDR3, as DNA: TGTGCTAGCAGCTCCGGGGCCTCCTACAATGAGCAGTTCTTC. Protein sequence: CASSSGASYNEQFF.

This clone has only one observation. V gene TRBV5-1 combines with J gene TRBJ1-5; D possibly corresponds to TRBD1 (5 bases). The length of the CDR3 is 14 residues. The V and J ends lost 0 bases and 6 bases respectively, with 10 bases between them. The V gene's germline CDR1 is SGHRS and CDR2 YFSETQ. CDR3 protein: CASSLGPGGQPQHF. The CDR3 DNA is TGCGCCAGCAGCTTGGGACCTGGGGGTCAGCCCCAGCATTTT.

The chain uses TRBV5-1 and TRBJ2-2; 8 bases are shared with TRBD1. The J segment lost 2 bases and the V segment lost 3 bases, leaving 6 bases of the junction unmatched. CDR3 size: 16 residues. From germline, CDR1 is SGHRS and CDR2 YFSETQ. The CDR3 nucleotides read TGCGCCAGCAGCTCCCGGACAGGGTATAACACCGGGGAGCTGTTTTTT. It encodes CASSSRTGYNTGELFF.

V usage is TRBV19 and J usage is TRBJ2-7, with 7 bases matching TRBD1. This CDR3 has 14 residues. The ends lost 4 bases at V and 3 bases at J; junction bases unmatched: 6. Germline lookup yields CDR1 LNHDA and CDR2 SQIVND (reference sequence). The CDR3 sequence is CASSNQGTVYEQYF. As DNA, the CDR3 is TGTGCCAGTAGTAATCAAGGGACAGTCTACGAGCAGTACTTC.

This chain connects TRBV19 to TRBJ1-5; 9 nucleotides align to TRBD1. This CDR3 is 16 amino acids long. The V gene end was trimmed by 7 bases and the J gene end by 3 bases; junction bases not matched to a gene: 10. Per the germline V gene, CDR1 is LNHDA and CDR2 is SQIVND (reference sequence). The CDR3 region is CASIPSDRGVNQPQHF. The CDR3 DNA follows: TGTGCCAGTATTCCATCGGACAGGGGAGTCAATCAGCCCCAGCATTTT. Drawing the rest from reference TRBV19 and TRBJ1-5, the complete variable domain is DGGITQSPKYLFRKEGQNVTLSCEQNLNHDAMYWYRQDPGQGLRLIYYSQIVNDFQKGDIAEGYSVSREKKESFPLTVTSAQKNPTAFYLCASIPSDRGVNQPQHFGDGTRLSIL.

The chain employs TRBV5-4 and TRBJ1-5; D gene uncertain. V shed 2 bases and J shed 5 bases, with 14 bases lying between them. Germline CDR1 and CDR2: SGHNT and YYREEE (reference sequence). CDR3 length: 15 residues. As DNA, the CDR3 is TGTGCCAGCAGCTTCGGAGGGCGAGACGATCAGCCCCAGCATTTT. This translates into CASSFGGRDDQPQHF. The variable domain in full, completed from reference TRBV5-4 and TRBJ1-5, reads ETGVTQSPTHLIKTRGQQVTLRCSSQSGHNTVSWYQQALGQGPQFIFQYYREEENGRGNFPPRFSGLQFPNYSSELNVNALELDDSALYLCASSFGGRDDQPQHFGDGTRLSIL.

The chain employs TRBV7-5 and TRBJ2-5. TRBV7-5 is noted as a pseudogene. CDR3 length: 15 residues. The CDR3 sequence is CARSSLGREYGTQYF. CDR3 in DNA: TGTGCCAGATCTTCTCTGGGAAGGGAATACGGGACCCAGTACTTC.

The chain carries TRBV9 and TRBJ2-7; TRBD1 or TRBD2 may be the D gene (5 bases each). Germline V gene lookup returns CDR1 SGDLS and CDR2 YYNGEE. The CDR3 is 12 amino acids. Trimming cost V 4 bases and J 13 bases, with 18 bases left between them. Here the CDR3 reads CASSHEGTPQYF. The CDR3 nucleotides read TGTGCCAGCAGCCACGAAGGGACCCCGCAATACTTC.